Detailed here is one T cell receptor (beta chain). Trimming took 2 bases from V and 3 from J, leaving 17 bases between them. Per germline, CDR1 SEHNR and CDR2 FQNEAQ (reference sequence). There are 16 residues in the CDR3. These data originate in a study of Graves' ophthalmopathy and Graves' hyperthyroidism. TCR beta CDR3 regions were amplified from RNA transcripts. Second-round multiplex PCR came after a first-round RT-PCR that employed HTBI primers. TCRdb re-derived calls from the multiplex PCR reads in MiXCR, one entry per CDR3 protein. The sample lists some 750,000 distinct CDR3 sequences; 35% to 50% were seen once.

The receptor's source is an adult man with Graves' ophthalmopathy. The sequenced sample was peripheral blood. The chain recombines TRBV7-9 with TRBJ2-7; D gene uncertain. The DNA of the CDR3 is TGTGCCAGCAGCTTAACTATGGCTCCTATACTCTACGAGCAGTACTTC. This translates into CASSLTMAPILYEQYF. Supplemented by reference TRBV7-9 and TRBJ2-7, the full variable domain reads DTGVSQNPRHKITKRGQNVTFRCDPISEHNRLYWYRQTLGQGPEFLTYFQNEAQLEKSRLLSDRFSAERPKGSFSTLEIQRTEQGDSAMYLCASSLTMAPILYEQYFGPGTRLTVT.